The 27 T cell receptor beta chains below all came from one sample that was sequenced in a study of memory CD4+ T cells and cytomegalovirus serostatus. Produced via immunoSEQ multiplex PCR; TCRdb's table is partial and in-frame only. The table has 35,000 to 50,000 clones, 70% to 80% seen once; the top ten hold under 8%. The sort gate was single viable CD3+CD4+CD8-CD45RO+ cells for memory CD4+ T cells. The material sequenced was memory CD4+ T cells from blood. These receptors originate from an adult in good health and CMV-seronegative.

This chain joins TRBV28 and TRBJ1-1; D possibly corresponds to TRBD1 (6 bases). V lost 5 bases to trimming and J lost 5 bases, with 12 bases between them. CDR1 and CDR2 (germline): MDHEN, SYDVKM. This CDR3 is built from 13 residues. CDR3 sequence reads: CASSLQGLTEAFF. CDR3 nucleotide sequence: TGTGCCAGCAGTCTTCAGGGGTTGACTGAAGCTTTCTTT. The full variable domain, completed using reference TRBV28 and TRBJ1-1, is DVKVTQSSRYLVKRTGEKVFLECVQDMDHENMFWYRQDPGLGLRLIYFSYDVKMKEKGDIPEGYSVSREKKERFSLILESASTNQTSMYLCASSLQGLTEAFFGQGTRLTVV.

The chain recombines TRBV19 with TRBJ2-5, with 9 bases that match TRBD1. CDR3 size: 15 residues. Germline trimming cut 1 base from V and 5 bases from J; bases unmatched to any gene: 5. In germline, CDR1 is LNHDA, CDR2 SQIVND (reference sequence). The CDR3 reads CASSIGQGEWETQYF. In nucleotides, the CDR3 is TGTGCCAGTAGTATAGGACAGGGGGAATGGGAGACCCAGTACTTC.

J is TRBJ2-7 and V is TRBV7-2; possibly TRBD1 or TRBD2 for D (5 bases each). The CDR3 is made up of 16 amino acids. Germline V gene sequence: CDR1 SGHTA, CDR2 FQGNSA. V dropped 5 bases and J dropped 2 bases, with 19 bases sitting between them. CDR3 coding DNA: TGTGCCAGCAGCCACGAAGCGGCGCAGGGTCCCTACGAGCAGTACTTC. Amino acids: CASSHEAAQGPYEQYF.

This clone has just one count. This chain links TRBV6-1 with TRBJ1-2; the D gene is possibly TRBD1 (5 bases). This CDR3 spans 15 amino acids. Germline V lookup: CDR1 MNHNS, CDR2 SASEGT. Between the trimmed V and J ends, which lost 6 bases and 4 bases, there was a span of 18 bases. The CDR3 here is CASREGLTRIYGYTF. Here the CDR3 DNA reads TGTGCCAGCAGAGAGGGGCTTACCCGAATCTATGGCTACACCTTC.

The chain employs TRBV19 and TRBJ2-5; D uncertain. The CDR3 length is 15 residues. Germline loops: CDR1 LNHDA, CDR2 SQIVND (reference sequence). Trimming shortened V by 1 base and J by 1 base, and 10 bases separated the two germline ends. CDR3 residues: CASSIGGNLQETQYF. The CDR3 region has the DNA TGTGCCAGTAGTATAGGTGGGAATCTCCAAGAGACCCAGTACTTC.

The chain uses TRBV27 and TRBJ2-2, with 7 bases matching TRBD1. V gave up 4 bases and J gave up 4 bases; unmatched junction bases: 9. The CDR3 runs to 16 residues. Germline V lookup: CDR1 MNHEY, CDR2 SMNVEV (reference sequence). The CDR3, as DNA: TGTGCCAGCAGTTCCTCCGGGACAGTGGGCACCGGGGAGCTGTTTTTT. Its translation: CASSSSGTVGTGELFF.

V is TRBV5-6 and J is TRBJ2-3; D may be TRBD1 (6 bases). This CDR3 comprises 16 residues. Trimming shortened V by 4 bases and J by 0 bases, and 15 bases separated the two germline ends. Germline V gives CDR1 SGHDT, CDR2 YYEEEE. In DNA form, the CDR3 reads TGTGCCAGCAGCCGAAAGACAGGCCAGAGCACAGATACGCAGTATTTT. Encoded protein: CASSRKTGQSTDTQYF.

V is TRBV19 and J is TRBJ2-3; either TRBD1 or TRBD2 may supply D (5 bases each). The V and J ends lost 6 bases and 2 bases respectively, with 12 bases between them. Looked up from germline, CDR1 is LNHDA and CDR2 is SQIVND (reference sequence). The CDR3 is made up of 14 amino acids. The CDR3 protein is CASSPGAHTDTQYF. Written as DNA, the CDR3 is TGTGCCAGTAGCCCCGGGGCTCACACAGATACGCAGTATTTT. The full variable domain, in which reference TRBV19 and TRBJ2-3 provide the parts outside the CDR3, is DGGITQSPKYLFRKEGQNVTLSCEQNLNHDAMYWYRQDPGQGLRLIYYSQIVNDFQKGDIAEGYSVSREKKESFPLTVTSAQKNPTAFYLCASSPGAHTDTQYFGPGTRLTVL.

V gene TRBV28 combines with J gene TRBJ2-3, with 8 bases that match TRBD2. CDR1 and CDR2 (germline): MDHEN, SYDVKM. V was clipped by 3 bases and J by 3 bases; unmatched bases: 5. The CDR3 spans 15 residues. The CDR3 sequence is CASSFTGGSTDTQYF. Written as DNA, the CDR3 is TGTGCCAGCAGTTTTACGGGAGGGTCGACAGATACGCAGTATTTT.

The chain uses TRBV5-4 and TRBJ2-5; the match to TRBD1 covers 9 bases. CDR1 is SGHNT and CDR2 is YYREEE in the germline V gene (reference sequence). V shed 4 bases, J shed 5 bases, and the junction held 6 bases outside the gene matches. This CDR3 is 14 amino acids long. CDR3 nucleotides: TGTGCCAGCAGCACGAGACAGGGGGAGGAGACCCAGTACTTC. Translation: CASSTRQGEETQYF.

Written as DNA, the CDR3 is TGTGCCAGCAGCTTAGATATAGGCCGCGAGACCCAGTACTTC. Its protein is CASSLDIGRETQYF. This chain uses TRBV11-2 with TRBJ2-5; D is unresolved. CDR1 and CDR2 (germline): SGHAT, FQNNGV. The V and J ends lost 0 bases and 5 bases respectively, with 10 bases between them. The CDR3 covers 14 residues.

The chain uses TRBV7-2 and TRBJ2-3; the D gene is possibly TRBD2 (6 bases). The CDR3 spans 12 residues. The V and J ends lost 5 bases and 8 bases respectively, with 11 bases between them. Germline CDR1 reads SGHTA; CDR2 reads FQGNSA. The chain's CDR3 is CASSARDFTQYF. CDR3 nucleotides: TGTGCCAGCAGCGCACGGGACTTTACGCAGTATTTT.

As DNA, the CDR3 is TGTGCCAGCAGGCTAGATGGTCGCAGGGGGGCGATCATTAACTATGGCTACACCTTC. This gives the protein CASRLDGRRGAIINYGYTF. The chain joins TRBV28 to TRBJ1-2; the match to TRBD1 covers 7 bases. Germline assignment: CDR1 MDHEN and CDR2 SYDVKM. The CDR3 is 19 amino acids. Trimming took 6 bases from V and 1 from J; bases not matched to a gene: 20.

The rearrangement links TRBV2 to TRBJ2-3; 7 nucleotides agree with TRBD2. CDR3 length: 18 amino acids. The V gene end was trimmed by 9 bases and the J gene end by 0 bases; junction bases not matched to a gene: 18. Looked up from germline, CDR1 is SNHLY and CDR2 is FYNNEI. The chain's CDR3 is CASAPGLGVGGSTDTQYF. The CDR3 nucleotides are TGTGCCAGTGCACCGGGACTCGGCGTCGGGGGGAGCACAGATACGCAGTATTTT.

In this sample, this clone turned up a few times. The J gene is TRBJ1-5, the V gene TRBV7-2; TRBD1 matches at 8 bases. Germline CDR1 is SGHTA and CDR2 is FQGNSA. This CDR3 has 15 amino acids. The trim removed 1 base at V and 6 bases at J, leaving 5 bases unmatched. The chain's CDR3 is CASSLDSGGSQPQHF. The CDR3, as DNA: TGTGCCAGCAGCTTAGACTCAGGGGGCAGTCAGCCCCAGCATTTT.

The chain joins TRBV29-1 to TRBJ1-1, with D tentatively TRBD1 (5 bases). This CDR3 has 15 residues. In germline, CDR1 is SQVTM, CDR2 ANQGSEA. Trimming took off 6 bases at V and 7 bases at J, with 24 bases between the two ends. CDR3 sequence: CSVEGRTGRDGEAFF. The CDR3 DNA sequence: TGCAGCGTCGAGGGGCGGACTGGAAGGGATGGTGAAGCTTTCTTT.

The chain employs TRBV5-1 and TRBJ2-3; a possible D gene is TRBD1 (6 bases). Trimming shortened V by 2 bases and J by 1 base, and 14 bases separated the two germline ends. Germline V gives CDR1 SGHRS, CDR2 YFSETQ. The CDR3 sequence is 16 residues long. The CDR3 is CASSFEGEPRTDTQYF. CDR3 sequence (DNA): TGCGCCAGCAGCTTTGAGGGGGAACCCCGCACAGATACGCAGTATTTT.

The chain joins TRBV7-3 to TRBJ2-7, with 11 bases that match TRBD2. The CDR3 is 16 residues long. The germline V gene has CDR1 SGHTA and CDR2 FQGTGA. V trimming: 5 bases; J trimming: 3 bases; junction bases outside the gene matches: 9. The CDR3 DNA reads as TGTGCCAGCAGCCCATACCGGCTAGCGGGAGGCTACGAGCAGTACTTC. This encodes CASSPYRLAGGYEQYF.

The chain employs TRBV30 and TRBJ1-3, with 7 bases lining up with TRBD1. J lost 0 bases, V lost 3 bases, and 8 bases had no gene match. In germline, CDR1 is GTSNPN, CDR2 SVGIG (reference sequence). The CDR3 runs to 16 residues. The CDR3 DNA reads TGTGCCTGGAGATTTCGGACAGGCTTCTCTGGAAACACCATATATTTT. Its translation: CAWRFRTGFSGNTIYF.

V usage is TRBV25-1 and J usage is TRBJ2-1; 7 nucleotides line up with TRBD2. V shed 8 bases and J 4 bases; nucleotides not matched to a gene: 14. From germline, CDR1 is MGHDK and CDR2 SYGVNS. The CDR3 is 16 residues long. The CDR3 DNA reads as TGTGCCAGCCTCCCCCGAGGGAGGGCCCTATACAATGAGCAGTTCTTC. It codes for CASLPRGRALYNEQFF.

The gene calls are TRBV7-2 and TRBJ2-7; 15 bases align to TRBD2. CDR1 and CDR2 from the germline V gene are SGHTA and FQGNSA. Trimming removed 5 bases from V and 6 bases from J; junction bases left unmatched: 2. The CDR3 has 14 amino acids. The CDR3 bases are TGTGCCAGCAGCCTGGGACTAGCGGGAGGCGAGCAGTACTTC. Residues: CASSLGLAGGEQYF.

Note on this clone: This same CDR3 is encoded by further DNA sequences in the sample. The genes are TRBV28 and TRBJ2-3; unclear D gene. V was cut by 2 bases and J by 2 bases, with 8 bases left in between. Per germline, CDR1 MDHEN and CDR2 SYDVKM. This CDR3 has 14 residues. The CDR3 is CASSLGGNTDTQYF. CDR3 coding DNA: TGTGCCAGCAGTTTAGGCGGAAACACAGATACGCAGTATTTT.

This clone has more than one count but fewer than ten. The chain links TRBV4-3 to TRBJ2-3, with D unresolved. Trimming took off 1 base at V and 2 bases at J, with 7 bases between the two ends. In germline, CDR1 is LGHNA, CDR2 YSLEER. This CDR3 region has 14 residues. This CDR3 is CASSQGSTTDTQYF. The CDR3 DNA reads as TGCGCCAGCAGCCAAGGGAGCACCACAGATACGCAGTATTTT.

This clone has only a few counts. V and J are TRBV4-1 and TRBJ1-2; the D gene is possibly TRBD1 (5 bases). Trimming left V 4 bases short and J 7 bases short, with 13 bases between. The CDR3 loop spans 13 amino acids. Germline V gene lookup returns CDR1 MGHRA and CDR2 YSYEKL. The CDR3 sequence: CASSPVRGVGYTF. The DNA of the CDR3 is TGCGCCAGCAGCCCGGTCCGGGGGGTTGGCTACACCTTC.

This CDR3 reads CASSLGGLGDEQYF. CDR3 nucleotides: TGCGCCAGCAGCTTGGGGGGATTGGGCGACGAGCAGTACTTC. This chain joins TRBV5-1 and TRBJ2-7; no clear D gene. The germline gives CDR1 SGHRS, CDR2 YFSETQ. The germline V and J ends were trimmed by 0 bases and 5 bases, with 12 bases remaining between them. The CDR3 extends over 14 amino acids.

The CDR3 sequence: CASSYPSGTQYF. The CDR3, as DNA: TGTGCCAGCAGTTACCCCAGTGGGACCCAGTACTTC. The chain couples TRBV6-6 to TRBJ2-5, with unresolved D. This CDR3 has 12 residues. Germline assignment: CDR1 MNHNY and CDR2 SVGAGI (reference sequence). The V end lost 2 bases, the J end lost 7 bases, and 8 bases lay between the germline ends.

The V call is TRBV5-4, the J call TRBJ2-1; TRBD2 matches at 7 bases. V shed 0 bases, J shed 8 bases, and the junction held 8 bases outside the gene matches. CDR1 SGHNT and CDR2 YYREEE come from the germline V gene (reference sequence). The CDR3 length is 15 residues. The CDR3 spells CASSLGGPGGHEQFF. Here the CDR3 DNA reads TGTGCCAGCAGCTTGGGAGGTCCGGGAGGACATGAGCAGTTCTTC.